These 24 T cell receptor beta chains share one sample of origin, sequenced in a study of cytomegalovirus exposure and HLA in healthy donors. Generated by immunoSEQ multiplex PCR, the TCRdb table keeps only in-frame clones and is missing some. The sample has about 180,000 clones, around nine tenths seen once. Specimen: PBMCs. The origin of the receptors is a man between 18 and 35 years old in good health and CMV-seropositive.

The chain links TRBV27 to TRBJ2-3; TRBD1 matches at 7 bases. Germline CDR1 reads MNHEY; CDR2 reads SMNVEV (reference sequence). CDR3 size: 13 residues. With 8 bases clipped from V and 2 bases from J, the junction kept 4 bases outside the gene matches. The CDR3 spells CASGDSPTDTQYF. Written as DNA, the CDR3 is TGTGCCAGCGGGGACAGTCCCACAGATACGCAGTATTTT.

V is TRBV4-3 and J is TRBJ2-1; 8 bases are shared with TRBD2. This CDR3 region has 15 residues. CDR1 and CDR2 (germline): LGHNA, YSLEER. The V segment lost 0 bases and the J segment 12 bases; nucleotides outside the gene matches: 10. This CDR3 is CASSQDGGGGRVQFF. The CDR3 DNA sequence: TGCGCCAGCAGCCAAGACGGGGGCGGGGGGAGGGTGCAGTTCTTC.

V usage is TRBV6-5 and J usage is TRBJ2-3; 15 nucleotides agree with TRBD2. Germline trimming cut 8 bases from V and 2 bases from J; bases unmatched to any gene: 2. This CDR3 is built from 15 residues. Germline CDR1 and CDR2: MNHEY and SVGAGI. The CDR3 spells CASGLAGGPTDTQYF. CDR3 coding DNA: TGTGCCAGCGGACTAGCGGGAGGGCCCACAGATACGCAGTATTTT.

J is TRBJ1-5 and V is TRBV28; no clear D. The germline gives CDR1 MDHEN, CDR2 SYDVKM. V was cut by 2 bases and J by 4 bases, with 12 bases left in between. The CDR3 has 15 amino acids. In nucleotides, the CDR3 is TGTGCCAGCAGTTTACGTGGTACTAGAAATCAGCCCCAGCATTTT. Encoded protein: CASSLRGTRNQPQHF.

The chain has TRBV9 and TRBJ2-2; 7 positions agree with TRBD1. In germline, CDR1 is SGDLS, CDR2 YYNGEE. The CDR3 length is 13 residues. Trimming removed 9 bases from V and 1 base from J; junction bases left unmatched: 3. This CDR3 is CATGTVNTGELFF. CDR3 DNA sequence: TGTGCCACCGGGACAGTGAACACCGGGGAGCTGTTTTTT. Combining the CDR3 with reference TRBV9 and TRBJ2-2 gives the whole variable domain DSGVTQTPKHLITATGQRVTLRCSPRSGDLSVYWYQQSLDQGLQFLIQYYNGEERAKGNILERFSAQQFPDLHSELNLSSLELGDSALYFCATGTVNTGELFFGEGSRLTVL.

The chain couples TRBV7-9 to TRBJ2-1; TRBD2 matches 7 bases. Germline loops: CDR1 SEHNR, CDR2 FQNEAQ (reference sequence). J lost 0 bases, V lost 8 bases, and 1 base had no gene match. CDR3 length equals 13 residues. The CDR3 spells CASGGGSYNEQFF. Here the CDR3 DNA reads TGTGCCAGCGGCGGGGGCTCCTACAATGAGCAGTTCTTC.

The chain combines TRBV9 with TRBJ2-3, with D possibly being TRBD2 (7 bases). Germline V gene lookup returns CDR1 SGDLS and CDR2 YYNGEE. The CDR3 is 14 amino acids. V was clipped by 4 bases and J by 2 bases, with 11 bases between them. The CDR3 sequence is CASSPAGATDTQYF. CDR3 DNA sequence: TGTGCCAGCAGCCCCGCGGGGGCCACAGATACGCAGTATTTT.

As to this clone: The same CDR3 arises from other DNA sequences in this sample as well. V and J are TRBV14 and TRBJ2-1; D perhaps matches TRBD2 (5 bases). The CDR3 is 13 residues long. Looked up from germline, CDR1 is SGHDN and CDR2 is FVKESK. Deletions cut 3 bases from V and 4 bases from J, with 7 bases between. The CDR3 protein is CASSQDLYNEQFF. CDR3 nucleotides: TGTGCCAGCAGCCAGGACTTGTACAATGAGCAGTTCTTC.

The V gene is TRBV5-1, the J gene TRBJ2-2; TRBD2 matches 8 bases. CDR1 SGHRS and CDR2 YFSETQ come from the germline V gene. The CDR3 is 16 residues long. The ends lost 0 bases at V and 1 base at J; junction bases unmatched: 2. CDR3: CASSLAGGMNTGELFF. For the CDR3, the DNA is TGCGCCAGCAGCTTGGCGGGAGGGATGAACACCGGGGAGCTGTTTTTT.

The CDR3: CASSLDRTEAFF. CDR3 sequence (DNA): TGTGCCAGCAGCTTAGACAGAACTGAAGCTTTCTTT. The V gene is TRBV7-9, the J gene TRBJ1-1, with D hard to call. Deletions cut 1 base from V and 5 bases from J, with 5 bases between. The CDR3 contains 12 residues. In germline, CDR1 is SEHNR, CDR2 FQNEAQ (reference sequence).

The chain links TRBV7-2 to TRBJ2-1, with D tentatively TRBD2 (6 bases). CDR1 and CDR2 (germline): SGHTA, FQGNSA. The CDR3 runs to 14 residues. V lost 7 bases to trimming and J lost 3 bases, with 13 bases between them. The CDR3 sequence: CASTPGLFYNEQFF. The CDR3 DNA follows: TGTGCCAGCACCCCGGGACTCTTCTACAATGAGCAGTTCTTC.

This rearrangement joins TRBV7-9 to TRBJ2-7; D possibly corresponds to TRBD2 (6 bases). The CDR3 has 15 amino acids. Trimming removed 4 bases from V and 2 bases from J, with 15 bases in between. Germline V gene sequence: CDR1 SEHNR, CDR2 FQNEAQ (reference sequence). This CDR3 reads CASSSPGTETYEQYF. CDR3 bases: TGTGCCAGCAGCTCACCTGGGACTGAGACCTACGAGCAGTACTTC.

The chain recombines TRBV7-2 with TRBJ1-2; 7 positions match TRBD1. With 4 bases clipped from V and 5 bases from J, the junction kept 10 bases outside the gene matches. The CDR3 runs to 15 residues. Per germline, CDR1 SGHTA and CDR2 FQGNSA. The CDR3 sequence is CASSSQARGEYGYTF. The CDR3 nucleotides read TGTGCCAGCAGCTCCCAGGCCAGGGGGGAGTATGGCTACACCTTC.

This clone has a single count. The rearrangement joins TRBV5-4 to TRBJ2-7, with TRBD2 as a possible D gene (6 bases). The CDR3 contains 15 residues. Trimming took off 4 bases at V and 1 base at J, with 15 bases between the two ends. CDR1 and CDR2 from the germline V gene are SGHNT and YYREEE (reference sequence). The DNA of the CDR3 is TGTGCCAGCAGCCACTCCCGGGCGGGGTCCTACGAGCAGTACTTC. Translated: CASSHSRAGSYEQYF. Full variable domain (rest looked up from reference TRBV5-4 and TRBJ2-7): ETGVTQSPTHLIKTRGQQVTLRCSSQSGHNTVSWYQQALGQGPQFIFQYYREEENGRGNFPPRFSGLQFPNYSSELNVNALELDDSALYLCASSHSRAGSYEQYFGPGTRLTVT.

The chain combines TRBV15 with TRBJ1-6; no firm D call. Germline V gene lookup returns CDR1 LNHNV and CDR2 YYDKDF (reference sequence). CDR3 length: 16 amino acids. Trimming removed 2 bases from V and 4 bases from J, with 12 bases in between. CDR3 loop: CATSRPDKEYNSPLHF. For the CDR3, the DNA is TGTGCCACCAGCAGACCAGACAAGGAATATAATTCACCCCTCCACTTT.

The chain employs TRBV19 and TRBJ1-4; 9 bases match TRBD1. CDR3 length: 14 amino acids. The germline V gene encodes CDR1 LNHDA and CDR2 SQIVND (reference sequence). The V segment lost 4 bases and the J segment 7 bases; nucleotides outside the gene matches: 4. The CDR3, as DNA: TGTGCCAGTAGTACCCAGACAGGGGGTGAAAAACTGTTTTTT. Its protein product is CASSTQTGGEKLFF. The variable domain in full, completed from reference TRBV19 and TRBJ1-4, reads DGGITQSPKYLFRKEGQNVTLSCEQNLNHDAMYWYRQDPGQGLRLIYYSQIVNDFQKGDIAEGYSVSREKKESFPLTVTSAQKNPTAFYLCASSTQTGGEKLFFGSGTQLSVL.

The rearrangement links TRBV29-1 to TRBJ2-3; possible D gene TRBD2, 7 bases. CDR1 is SQVTM, CDR2 ANQGSEA, per germline. The CDR3 consists of 15 residues. Trimming left V 8 bases short and J 4 bases short, with 22 bases between. The CDR3 loop is CSSCRRGGGADTQYF. CDR3 sequence (DNA): TGCAGCTCGTGCCGTCGAGGAGGGGGGGCAGATACGCAGTATTTT.

This chain connects TRBV4-1 to TRBJ2-3; TRBD2 matches 8 bases. J was trimmed by 6 bases and V by 4 bases; bases with no gene match: 12. This CDR3 is 16 amino acids long. Germline-derived CDR1 and CDR2 are MGHRA and YSYEKL. DNA for the CDR3: TGCGCCAGCAGCCCGATCCCGGGACTAGGCATGGATACGCAGTATTTT. Protein: CASSPIPGLGMDTQYF.

The chain couples TRBV5-5 to TRBJ1-5; D ambiguous. This CDR3 spans 14 amino acids. Germline CDR1 is SGHKS and CDR2 is YYEKEE (reference sequence). Trimming stripped 0 bases from V and 7 bases from J, with 11 bases between. The CDR3 sequence is CASSLDRRSQPQHF. For the CDR3, the DNA is TGTGCCAGCAGCTTGGATCGGAGATCGCAGCCCCAGCATTTT. Variable domain in full (rest from reference TRBV5-5 and TRBJ1-5): DAGVTQSPTHLIKTRGQQVTLRCSPISGHKSVSWYQQVLGQGPQFIFQYYEKEERGRGNFPDRFSARQFPNYSSELNVNALLLGDSALYLCASSLDRRSQPQHFGDGTRLSIL.

The J gene is TRBJ1-1, the V gene TRBV18; the D is unclear. V was cut by 3 bases and J by 0 bases, with 5 bases left in between. Looked up from germline, CDR1 is KGHSH and CDR2 is LQKENI. The CDR3 is 13 residues long. The CDR3 loop reads CASSPSMNTEAFF. CDR3 DNA sequence: TGTGCCAGCTCACCCTCTATGAACACTGAAGCTTTCTTT.

The V and J genes are TRBV4-2 and TRBJ2-7; 8 positions match TRBD1. Germline values: CDR1 LGHNA, CDR2 YNFKEQ. CDR3 length equals 13 residues. Trimming took 8 bases from V and 9 from J; bases not matched to a gene: 12. In nucleotides, the CDR3 is TGTGCCAGCGGCGAGCAGGGGGCATATGGGCAGTACTTC. Protein sequence: CASGEQGAYGQYF.

The chain has TRBV7-6 and TRBJ2-1; a possible D gene is TRBD2 (5 bases). V gave up 1 base and J gave up 9 bases, with 16 bases separating them. Germline values: CDR1 SGHVS, CDR2 FNYEAQ. The CDR3 sequence is 15 residues long. The chain's CDR3 is CASSLGLGNGIEQFF. DNA for the CDR3: TGTGCCAGCAGCTTAGGATTGGGCAACGGGATTGAGCAGTTCTTC.

The chain carries TRBV9 and TRBJ2-3; TRBD1 aligns across 7 bases. With 6 bases clipped from V and 0 bases from J, the junction kept 16 bases outside the gene matches. The CDR3 is 18 residues long. CDR1 and CDR2 from the germline V gene are SGDLS and YYNGEE. The CDR3 region is CASTQSPLQGLSTDTQYF. CDR3 nucleotides: TGTGCCAGCACCCAATCCCCTCTACAGGGGTTGAGCACAGATACGCAGTATTTT.

This chain links TRBV2 with TRBJ2-2; D may be TRBD1 (5 bases). This CDR3 has 14 amino acids. Between the trimmed V and J ends, which lost 8 bases and 6 bases, there was a span of 16 bases. Germline CDR1 SNHLY, CDR2 FYNNEI. Here the CDR3 DNA reads TGTGCCAGCTCTGCCTATTGGGGCGCCGGGGAGCTGTTTTTT. Amino acids: CASSAYWGAGELFF. The whole variable domain, remainder taken from reference TRBV2 and TRBJ2-2, is EPEVTQTPSHQVTQMGQEVILRCVPISNHLYFYWYRQILGQKVEFLVSFYNNEISEKSEIFDDQFSVERPDGSNFTLKIRSTKLEDSAMYFCASSAYWGAGELFFGEGSRLTVL.